Reported below is one T cell receptor (beta chain). V gave up 4 bases and J gave up 1 base, with 15 bases separating them. Germline CDR1 and CDR2: SGDLS and YYNGEE. The CDR3 covers 16 residues. The data belong to a study of blood T cell repertoires in COVID-19. Clones were sequenced by immunoSEQ multiplex PCR, and TCRdb holds only the in-frame ones, with some missing. In the table there are about 440,000 clones, 87% of which are singletons. Sequenced input: PBMCs or T cells enriched from blood (not recorded which). The TCR originated in a woman in her late teens or twenties with acute COVID-19. This rearrangement joins TRBV9 to TRBJ1-3, with D unresolved. CDR3 in amino acids: CASSLGLGDSGNTIYF. CDR3 nucleotides: TGTGCCAGCAGCCTAGGCCTGGGAGATTCTGGAAACACCATATATTTT.